The 19 T cell receptor beta chains below all came from one sample that was sequenced in a study of blood T cell repertoires in COVID-19 (dated by TCRdb to about 2020). The method behind the library was the immunoSEQ multiplex PCR assay. The clones in this table, taken by TCRdb from immuneACCESS, are in-frame only. Not every clone is retained; where verified, under half of the shortfall comes from an unresolved V gene, and the cause of the rest is unknown. Present in this sample are around 300,000 clones, approximately 90% of which were seen just once. Roughly 1.1% of the sample comes from the top ten. Sequencing used PBMCs or T cells enriched from blood (not recorded which). The receptors derive from a woman in her 30s who had recovered from COVID-19.

V usage is TRBV7-9 and J usage is TRBJ2-1; 10 bases are a match to TRBD2. The germline gives CDR1 SEHNR, CDR2 FQNEAQ (reference sequence). V trimming: 1 base; J trimming: 7 bases; junction bases outside the gene matches: 7. The CDR3 extends over 16 amino acids. CDR3 nucleotide sequence: TGTGCCAGCAGCTTAGAACGGTCTAGCGGGAGTAATGAGCAGTTCTTC. It is translated as CASSLERSSGSNEQFF.

The chain carries TRBV7-9 and TRBJ1-3; D gene ambiguous. Trimming left V 4 bases short and J 0 bases short, with 7 bases between. Per germline, CDR1 SEHNR and CDR2 FQNEAQ (reference sequence). The CDR3 spans 14 residues. CDR3 sequence (DNA): TGTGCCAGCAGCTCCTCGGGCTCTGGAAACACCATATATTTT. As protein: CASSSSGSGNTIYF.

This clone has only one observation. The chain carries TRBV11-1 and TRBJ1-4, with D maybe TRBD1 (5 bases). CDR3 length equals 14 residues. The ends were cut back, 4 bases at V and 5 bases at J, with 11 bases in the middle. Germline CDR1 is SGHAT and CDR2 is FQDESV (reference sequence). DNA of the CDR3: TGTGCCAGCAGCTCCGGTACAGGCAATGAAAAACTGTTTTTT. Amino acid sequence: CASSSGTGNEKLFF. The full variable domain, its missing parts supplied by reference TRBV11-1 and TRBJ1-4, is EAEVAQSPRYKITEKSQAVAFWCDPISGHATLYWYRQILGQGPELLVQFQDESVVDDSQLPKDRFSAERLKGVDSTLKIQPAELGDSAMYLCASSSGTGNEKLFFGSGTQLSVL.

This clone was counted only a few times. This rearrangement joins TRBV7-9 to TRBJ1-4; 7 bases are a match to TRBD1. In germline, CDR1 is SEHNR, CDR2 FQNEAQ (reference sequence). This CDR3 comprises 12 residues. Unmatched junction bases numbered 2, after V lost 5 bases and J lost 8 bases. The CDR3, as DNA: TGTGCCAGCAGCCGGGGACAGGAAAAACTGTTTTTT. This sequence encodes CASSRGQEKLFF.

The chain employs TRBV19 and TRBJ2-3; TRBD2 matches 7 bases. V lost 4 bases to trimming and J lost 4 bases; unmatched junction nucleotides: 8. The CDR3 extends over 15 amino acids. The germline V gene encodes CDR1 LNHDA and CDR2 SQIVND (reference sequence). CDR3 sequence reads: CASSTGGSGADTQYF. For the CDR3, the DNA is TGTGCCAGTAGTACAGGCGGGAGTGGCGCAGATACGCAGTATTTT.

The J gene is TRBJ2-7, the V gene TRBV5-1; the match to TRBD2 covers 8 bases. The CDR3 loop spans 15 amino acids. Germline lookup yields CDR1 SGHRS and CDR2 YFSETQ. J lost 2 bases, V lost 3 bases, and 7 bases had no gene match. The CDR3 sequence: CASSSLAGRAYEQYF. CDR3 DNA: TGCGCCAGCAGCTCGCTAGCGGGTCGGGCCTACGAGCAGTACTTC.

This clone occurred once. The CDR3: CASSPPLGESKGSSYNEQFF. In nucleotides, the CDR3 is TGTGCCAGCTCACCACCATTAGGGGAATCAAAGGGTAGCTCCTACAATGAGCAGTTCTTC. The rearrangement uses TRBV18 and TRBJ2-1; the D gene is possibly TRBD1 (5 bases). CDR1 is KGHSH, CDR2 LQKENI, per germline. V lost 0 bases to trimming and J lost 0 bases, with 21 bases between them. The CDR3 totals 20 residues.

This sequence joins TRBV24-1 and TRBJ2-2, with a possible D match to TRBD1 (5 bases). This CDR3 region has 13 residues. Germline lookup yields CDR1 KGHDR and CDR2 SFDVKD. Trimming pared 3 bases from V and 9 bases from J, leaving 10 bases between. The CDR3 reads CATSDPDSRELFF. CDR3 coding DNA: TGTGCCACCAGTGATCCTGACAGTAGGGAGCTGTTTTTT.

The chain's CDR3 is CASSPEARRVNEQFF. The CDR3 DNA reads as TGCGCCAGCAGCCCAGAAGCGAGGAGGGTGAATGAGCAGTTCTTC. The rearrangement uses TRBV4-3 and TRBJ2-1, with a possible D match to TRBD2 (6 bases). This CDR3 contains 15 residues. The V gene lost 4 bases and the J gene lost 7 bases, with 17 bases spanning the gap. Germline values: CDR1 LGHNA, CDR2 YSLEER.

This clone was seen only a few times. V gene TRBV6-5 combines with J gene TRBJ2-4; possible D gene TRBD2, 5 bases. CDR1 and CDR2 from the germline V gene are MNHEY and SVGAGI. The CDR3 runs to 13 residues. Trimming removed 6 bases at V and 5 bases at J, with 11 bases between. CDR3: CASSHYSENIQYF. The CDR3 DNA reads TGTGCCAGCAGCCACTATAGCGAAAACATTCAGTACTTC.

The rearrangement joins TRBV6-1 to TRBJ2-7; maybe TRBD1 (6 bases). CDR3 length: 15 residues. V lost 2 bases, J lost 2 bases, and 13 bases lay in between. Germline CDR1 MNHNS, CDR2 SASEGT. This CDR3 is CASSELDGQTYEQYF. The CDR3 DNA sequence: TGTGCCAGCAGTGAATTAGACGGACAGACCTACGAGCAGTACTTC.

The chain uses TRBV11-2 and TRBJ1-1; 10 nucleotides agree with TRBD1. The CDR3 spans 14 residues. Germline V gives CDR1 SGHAT, CDR2 FQNNGV. V was clipped by 4 bases and J by 8 bases; unmatched bases: 7. This CDR3 is CASSSTGGSLEAFF. The CDR3 DNA follows: TGTGCCAGCAGCTCGACAGGGGGCAGCCTCGAAGCTTTCTTT.

The CDR3 coding sequence is TGTGCCAGCAGGATACAGGGGGTTACAGATACGCAGTATTTT. It is translated as CASRIQGVTDTQYF. V gene TRBV2 combines with J gene TRBJ2-3; 8 bases align to TRBD1. After removal of 6 bases from V and 3 bases from J, the junction contained 5 bases not matched to a gene. Germline assignment: CDR1 SNHLY and CDR2 FYNNEI. The CDR3 extends over 14 amino acids.

The V gene is TRBV29-1, the J gene TRBJ2-3; 10 nucleotides agree with TRBD2. Per the germline V gene, CDR1 is SQVTM and CDR2 is ANQGSEA. V lost 4 bases, J lost 5 bases, and 3 bases stayed unmatched. The CDR3 sequence is 13 residues long. DNA of the CDR3: TGCAGCGTTGTTGTAGCGGGAGGAGATACGCAGTATTTT. The encoded protein is CSVVVAGGDTQYF.

The rearrangement uses TRBV29-1 and TRBJ1-2, with D perhaps matching TRBD1 (5 bases). Trimming stripped 8 bases from V and 0 bases from J, with 13 bases between. The CDR3 totals 13 residues. Germline-derived CDR1 and CDR2 are SQVTM and ANQGSEA. DNA for the CDR3: TGCAGCACCCGGGACTCACCTAACTATGGCTACACCTTC. This gives the protein CSTRDSPNYGYTF.

This clone was seen only a few times. The chain carries TRBV19 and TRBJ1-1; 8 bases agree with TRBD1. The CDR3 contains 16 residues. Germline loops: CDR1 LNHDA, CDR2 SQIVND (reference sequence). Trimming removed 6 bases from V and 1 base from J; junction bases left unmatched: 10. CDR3 protein: CASRTRTGGSNTEAFF. In DNA form, the CDR3 reads TGTGCCAGTAGAACACGAACAGGGGGGTCGAACACTGAAGCTTTCTTT.

The CDR3 bases are TGTGCCAGTAGTATAGCGGGAGTGGGCTACGAGCAGTACTTC. Amino acids: CASSIAGVGYEQYF. This chain links TRBV19 with TRBJ2-7, with D possibly being TRBD2 (6 bases). Germline CDR1 LNHDA, CDR2 SQIVND (reference sequence). CDR3 length: 14 residues. V was shortened by 1 base and J by 3 bases, with 10 bases between the two germline ends.

This clone was recorded a few times. V usage is TRBV4-1 and J usage is TRBJ2-1; 7 bases align to TRBD2. V was pared by 1 base and J by 5 bases, with 2 bases of the junction left unmatched. Germline CDR1 reads MGHRA; CDR2 reads YSYEKL. The CDR3 has 14 amino acids. CDR3 loop: CASSQGLADNEQFF. The CDR3 bases are TGCGCCAGCAGCCAAGGGCTAGCGGACAATGAGCAGTTCTTC.

The rearrangement links TRBV7-2 to TRBJ2-1; 7 bases align to TRBD2. Germline V gene lookup returns CDR1 SGHTA and CDR2 FQGNSA. Unmatched junction bases numbered 9, after V lost 8 bases and J lost 5 bases. This CDR3 is built from 14 residues. CDR3 protein: CASGISGNNNEQFF. The CDR3, as DNA: TGTGCCAGCGGTATCAGCGGGAATAACAATGAGCAGTTCTTC.